This T cell receptor beta chain was captured by sequencing in a study of cytomegalovirus exposure and HLA in healthy donors. Germline V gives CDR1 KGHSH, CDR2 LQKENI. V shed 3 bases, J shed 0 bases, and the junction held 6 bases outside the gene matches. This CDR3 has 16 amino acids. The PCR was carried out with 60 Vbeta primers and 13 Jbeta primers. Libraries were prepared by immunoSEQ multiplex PCR; TCRdb keeps only in-frame clonotypes and omits some of them. This table has about 110,000 clones, over 70% appearing once. The J gene is TRBJ1-1, the V gene TRBV18, with TRBD1 matching over 8 bases. Material: PBMCs. The sequence came from a man aged 30 to 39 in good health and CMV-seronegative. The CDR3: CASSPSQGVLNTEAFF. DNA for the CDR3: TGTGCCAGCTCACCGTCACAGGGGGTCTTGAACACTGAAGCTTTCTTT.